What follows are 31 T cell receptor beta chains derived from one specimen sequenced in a study of Graves' ophthalmopathy and Graves' hyperthyroidism (dated by TCRdb to the late 2010s). Sequencer: Illumina HiSeq 2000. For repertoire sequencing, the TCR beta CDR3 regions were amplified from RNA transcripts. The first round was an RT-PCR using HTBI primers with the Qiagen OneStep RT-PCR kit, and this first round was followed by a second-round multiplex PCR, then size selection and purification. The raw public reads went through TCRdb reprocessing: fastp at Q25, MiXCR clone calling, in-frame beta chains kept. Duplicate CDR3 protein sequences are folded into a single record with the most common DNA and genes. The sample includes under 350,000 distinct CDR3 sequences, with roughly 15% observed a single time. The ten largest clones add up to around 12% of the sample. Specimen: peripheral blood. These TCRs come from an adult man with Graves' ophthalmopathy.

The chain carries TRBV19 and TRBJ1-1, with D perhaps matching TRBD1 (6 bases). V lost 3 bases and J 4 bases, leaving 12 bases between the germline ends. Germline assignment: CDR1 LNHDA and CDR2 SQIVND (reference sequence). The CDR3 is made up of 14 amino acids. The CDR3 region has the DNA TGTGCCAGTAGTATTGGACAGTCTTTCACTGAAGCTTTCTTT. Translated, it gives CASSIGQSFTEAFF.

This clonotype occurred many times. The genes are TRBV3-1 and TRBJ2-7; 8 positions agree with TRBD1. V dropped 4 bases and J dropped 12; count of bases not matched to a gene: 8. The CDR3 runs to 12 residues. CDR1 and CDR2 (germline): LGHDT, YNNKEL (reference sequence). The CDR3 is CASSPRTGTLYF. The CDR3 DNA follows: TGTGCCAGCAGCCCAAGGACAGGGACTCTGTACTTC.

This clonotype was picked up many times. The chain carries TRBV27 and TRBJ2-7; D is perhaps TRBD2 (5 bases). Germline V gene data show CDR1 as MNHEY and CDR2 as SMNVEV (reference sequence). The CDR3 covers 15 residues. Trimming took off 6 bases at V and 5 bases at J, with 20 bases between the two ends. DNA of the CDR3: TGTGCCAGCAGGGGAGCACATCAGAATTTCGACGAGCAGTACTTC. Its translation is CASRGAHQNFDEQYF.

This clonotype was recorded at least ten times. CDR3 DNA sequence: TGTGCCAGCAGTGAACAGGGCTCCAATCAGCCCCAGCATTTT. Its protein is CASSEQGSNQPQHF. The chain has TRBV6-1 and TRBJ1-5, with a tentative D call TRBD1 (5 bases). CDR1 is MNHNS, CDR2 SASEGT, per germline. V was cut by 2 bases and J by 3 bases, with 8 bases left in between. The CDR3 spans 14 residues.

This clonotype was counted many times. The V gene is TRBV6-5, the J gene TRBJ2-2, with 7 bases identical to TRBD2. The CDR3 is made up of 15 amino acids. Germline V gene data show CDR1 as MNHEY and CDR2 as SVGAGI. The V gene end was trimmed by 2 bases and the J gene end by 7 bases; junction bases not matched to a gene: 7. The CDR3 is CASSYRVLAGGELFF. In nucleotides, the CDR3 is TGTGCCAGCAGTTACCGTGTCTTAGCGGGCGGGGAGCTGTTTTTT.

This clonotype was recorded at least ten times. The rearrangement uses TRBV11-2 and TRBJ1-5; no firm D call. CDR1 is SGHAT and CDR2 is FQNNGV in the germline V gene. The V and J ends lost 5 bases and 3 bases respectively, with 11 bases between them. The CDR3 length is 14 residues. The CDR3 DNA follows: TGTGCCAGCAGCCCCGGGCCGACCAATCAGCCCCAGCATTTT. Its protein product is CASSPGPTNQPQHF.

In this sample, this clonotype turned up many times. The chain couples TRBV7-2 to TRBJ2-5; 10 bases are shared with TRBD1. The CDR3 contains 15 residues. With V trimmed by 6 bases and J by 2 bases, 6 bases remained unmatched. Germline V CDR1 and CDR2: SGHTA, FQGNSA. CDR3 in DNA: TGTGCCAGCAGTCGTGGACAGGGGGAACAAGAGACCCAGTACTTC. Protein product: CASSRGQGEQETQYF.

This clonotype was detected many times. The chain joins TRBV2 to TRBJ2-7; the D gene could be TRBD1 or TRBD2 (6 bases each). The V gene's germline CDR1 is SNHLY and CDR2 FYNNEI. This CDR3 comprises 14 residues. Trimming removed 5 bases at V and 3 bases at J, with 14 bases between. The CDR3 here is CASSRGEIDYEQYF. In nucleotides, the CDR3 is TGTGCCAGCAGTAGGGGGGAAATTGACTACGAGCAGTACTTC.

This clonotype occurred many times. The chain links TRBV7-3 to TRBJ2-2, with D unclear. The CDR3 loop spans 13 amino acids. CDR1 and CDR2 from the germline V gene are SGHTA and FQGTGA. Trimming cost V 5 bases and J 6 bases, with 10 bases left between them. The CDR3 region is CASSPGWSGELFF. The DNA for the CDR3 is TGTGCCAGCAGCCCTGGTTGGTCCGGGGAGCTGTTTTTT.

This clonotype was seen only a few times. A read error may produce the germline difference seen at one junction end. This chain joins TRBV20-1 and TRBJ2-5, with TRBD2 identical over 7 bases. The germline CDR1 and CDR2 sequences are DFQATT and SNEGSKA (reference sequence). The CDR3 totals 14 residues. The CDR3 nucleotides read TGCAGTGCCGAACGATCTAGCGGCGAAGAGACACAGTACTTC. Protein: CSAERSSGEETQYF.

This clonotype occurred many times. The rearrangement joins TRBV20-1 to TRBJ1-6, with 10 bases matching TRBD1. The CDR3 totals 17 residues. Per germline, CDR1 DFQATT and CDR2 SNEGSKA (reference sequence). After removal of 5 bases from V and 4 bases from J, the junction contained 11 bases not matched to a gene. The CDR3 spells CSARRRDRGIYNSPLHF. DNA of the CDR3: TGCAGTGCTCGACGTCGGGACAGGGGAATTTATAATTCACCCCTCCACTTT.

This clonotype came up many times. V is TRBV27 and J is TRBJ1-2; 10 nucleotides agree with TRBD1. The germline V gene encodes CDR1 MNHEY and CDR2 SMNVEV (reference sequence). The CDR3 has 15 residues. The ends lost 5 bases at V and 3 bases at J; junction bases unmatched: 6. CDR3 amino acids: CASSPGDRGYYGYTF. CDR3 sequence (DNA): TGTGCCAGCAGTCCCGGGGACAGGGGATACTATGGCTACACCTTC.

This clonotype was observed many times. The rearrangement links TRBV5-1 to TRBJ1-1, with D uncertain. CDR1 is SGHRS and CDR2 is YFSETQ in the germline V gene. Trimming took off 0 bases at V and 3 bases at J, with 12 bases between the two ends. This CDR3 spans 15 amino acids. CDR3 bases: TGCGCCAGCAGCTTGGCCGTGGGCGCGGACACTGAAGCTTTCTTT. It encodes CASSLAVGADTEAFF.

On this clonotype: The missing conserved phenylalanine or tryptophan at the end of this CDR3 makes a read error likely. The rearrangement links TRBV7-9 to TRBJ2-7; 9 bases fit TRBD2. Unmatched junction bases numbered 3, after V lost 4 bases and J lost 5 bases. The CDR3 is 13 amino acids. CDR1 is SEHNR, CDR2 FQNEAQ, per germline (reference sequence). The CDR3 nucleotides read TGTGCCAGCAGCTCCGGGACTAGCCACGAGCAGTACTTG. Amino acid sequence: CASSSGTSHEQYL.

There are many counts of this clonotype. The V gene is TRBV2, the J gene TRBJ2-2, with 7 nucleotides matching TRBD2. The V and J ends lost 5 bases and 4 bases, in that order; junction bases with no gene match: 7. Germline V gene sequence: CDR1 SNHLY, CDR2 FYNNEI. The CDR3 covers 15 residues. CDR3 residues: CASSREARGTGELFF. CDR3 DNA: TGTGCCAGCAGTCGGGAGGCCCGGGGCACCGGGGAGCTGTTTTTT.

This clonotype was seen ten or more times. The chain carries TRBV24-1 and TRBJ2-5; D not certain. This CDR3 is 15 amino acids long. Trimming removed 1 base from V and 2 bases from J, with 10 bases in between. Germline CDR1 and CDR2: KGHDR and SFDVKD. The CDR3 coding sequence is TGTGCCACCAGTGATTTTGCGACGGAACAAGAGACCCAGTACTTC. The encoded protein is CATSDFATEQETQYF.

V gene TRBV12-3 or TRBV12-4 combines with J gene TRBJ2-7; D perhaps matches TRBD1 (5 bases). V was clipped by 1 base and J by 6 bases, with 13 bases between them. The CDR3 has 14 amino acids. The CDR3 loop is CASSLGSRVSEQYF. In DNA, the CDR3 is TGTGCCAGCAGTTTAGGTTCCAGGGTCAGCGAGCAGTACTTC.

The genes are TRBV10-3 and TRBJ1-2, with 7 nucleotides matching TRBD1. Germline CDR1 ENHRY, CDR2 SYGVKD. The CDR3 has 15 residues. With V trimmed by 10 bases and J by 0 bases, 11 bases remained unmatched. The CDR3 DNA reads TGTGCCACCAGACAGGGCGAAACCACTAACTATGGCTACACCTTC. Translated: CATRQGETTNYGYTF.

This clonotype was detected ten times or more. The rearrangement links TRBV7-2 to TRBJ2-7; 9 bases line up with TRBD1. In germline, CDR1 is SGHTA, CDR2 FQGNSA. The CDR3 spans 14 residues. After removal of 1 base from V and 4 bases from J, the junction contained 2 bases not matched to a gene. CDR3 nucleotide sequence: TGTGCCAGCAGCTTAGGGACAGGGGTTTACGAGCAGTACTTC. Protein: CASSLGTGVYEQYF. Full variable domain (remainder filled in from reference TRBV7-2 and TRBJ2-7): GAGVSQSPSNKVTEKGKDVELRCDPISGHTALYWYRQSLGQGLEFLIYFQGNSAPDKSGLPSDRFSAERTGGSVSTLTIQRTQQEDSAVYLCASSLGTGVYEQYFGPGTRLTVT.

Many counts were recorded for this clonotype. The rearrangement uses TRBV18 and TRBJ2-7; possibly TRBD2 for D (6 bases). The CDR3 is made up of 13 amino acids. Deletions cut 3 bases from V and 3 bases from J, with 9 bases between. The germline CDR1 and CDR2 sequences are KGHSH and LQKENI. The CDR3 DNA sequence: TGTGCCAGCTCACCGGGACTCAGCTACGAGCAGTACTTC. This translates into CASSPGLSYEQYF.

In its sample, this clonotype was seen many times. The chain uses TRBV24-1 and TRBJ1-1, with TRBD1 matching over 11 bases. Trimming took 3 bases from V and 7 from J; bases not matched to a gene: 6. The germline gives CDR1 KGHDR, CDR2 SFDVKD. The CDR3 has 15 residues. The CDR3 loop reads CATSDGQGAFVEAFF. Here the CDR3 DNA reads TGTGCCACCAGTGATGGACAGGGGGCCTTTGTTGAAGCTTTCTTT.

J is TRBJ2-5 and V is TRBV2; D perhaps matches TRBD2 (5 bases). V lost 2 bases to trimming and J lost 4 bases, with 17 bases between them. The germline V gene has CDR1 SNHLY and CDR2 FYNNEI. The CDR3 is 16 residues long. The CDR3 reads CASSEYGNGMTETQYF. The CDR3 nucleotides read TGTGCCAGCAGTGAATATGGGAACGGGATGACAGAGACCCAGTACTTC.

The chain's CDR3 is CASSPGTSNYEQYF. The CDR3 nucleotides read TGTGCCAGCAGTCCCGGGACTAGCAACTACGAGCAGTACTTC. The chain uses TRBV6-1 and TRBJ2-7, with TRBD2 matching over 9 bases. Germline assignment: CDR1 MNHNS and CDR2 SASEGT. The J segment lost 3 bases and the V segment lost 5 bases, leaving 5 bases of the junction unmatched. The CDR3 length is 14 residues.

This clonotype was counted at least ten times. CDR3 in DNA: TGTGCCAGCAGCCAAGATGCGGGAATCGCCTACGAGCAGTACTTC. Amino acids: CASSQDAGIAYEQYF. The chain joins TRBV3-1 to TRBJ2-7, with D tentatively TRBD2 (6 bases). The CDR3 has 15 residues. Germline V gene data show CDR1 as LGHDT and CDR2 as YNNKEL (reference sequence). The germline V and J ends were trimmed by 0 bases and 2 bases, with 11 bases remaining between them.

This clonotype was found many times. The J gene is TRBJ2-7, the V gene TRBV4-1; weak D call: TRBD2 (5 bases). The CDR3 length is 16 residues. Trimming left V 0 bases short and J 2 bases short, with 14 bases between. Germline V CDR1 and CDR2: MGHRA, YSYEKL. As DNA, the CDR3 is TGCGCCAGCAGCCAAGATATTTCGGGAATAGCCTACGAGCAGTACTTC. This translates into CASSQDISGIAYEQYF.

This clonotype was recorded many times. The chain links TRBV11-2 to TRBJ2-3; D gene unclear. V lost 5 bases to trimming and J lost 0 bases, with 12 bases between them. The CDR3 covers 15 residues. Germline loops: CDR1 SGHAT, CDR2 FQNNGV. CDR3: CASSGVGYSTDTQYF. For the CDR3, the DNA is TGTGCCAGCAGCGGGGTGGGTTACAGCACAGATACGCAGTATTTT. The full variable domain, its missing parts supplied by reference TRBV11-2 and TRBJ2-3, is EAGVAQSPRYKIIEKRQSVAFWCNPISGHATLYWYQQILGQGPKLLIQFQNNGVVDDSQLPKDRFSAERLKGVDSTLKIQPAKLEDSAVYLCASSGVGYSTDTQYFGPGTRLTVL.

This clonotype was seen repeatedly, ten times or more. The gene calls are TRBV6-2 or TRBV6-3 and TRBJ1-5; weak D call: TRBD1 (6 bases). Germline V gene sequence: CDR1 MNHEY, CDR2 SVGEGT. The CDR3 extends over 16 amino acids. The V end was cut by 5 bases, the J end by 0 bases, with 14 bases between. CDR3 protein: CASSPQGVYSNQPQHF. The CDR3 DNA follows: TGTGCCAGCAGTCCACAGGGTGTCTATAGCAATCAGCCCCAGCATTTT.

This clonotype appeared many times. V usage is TRBV20-1 and J usage is TRBJ2-7; D gene uncertain. This CDR3 contains 14 residues. The V end was cut by 6 bases, the J end by 2 bases, with 17 bases between. Germline V gene data show CDR1 as DFQATT and CDR2 as SNEGSKA (reference sequence). The CDR3 region has the DNA TGCAGTGCGCGAGACGGCAGGAGCCCCTACGAGCAGTACTTC. This gives the protein CSARDGRSPYEQYF.

In its sample, this clonotype was seen many times. The chain uses TRBV7-2 and TRBJ1-1; D is ambiguous. The CDR3 covers 15 residues. Germline V gene data show CDR1 as SGHTA and CDR2 as FQGNSA. The V gene lost 1 base and the J gene lost 6 bases, with 15 bases spanning the gap. As DNA, the CDR3 is TGTGCCAGCAGCTTAGGGGGTAGGACCGCGGCTGAAGCTTTCTTT. Amino acid sequence: CASSLGGRTAAEAFF.

This clonotype was detected many times. This CDR3 is CSAYSGGANSYEQYF. CDR3 nucleotide sequence: TGCAGTGCTTATAGCGGGGGGGCCAATTCGTACGAGCAGTACTTC. The V call is TRBV20-1, the J call TRBJ2-7; 11 nucleotides agree with TRBD2. Germline CDR1 DFQATT, CDR2 SNEGSKA (reference sequence). V shed 5 bases and J 4 bases; nucleotides not matched to a gene: 10. The CDR3 spans 15 residues.

This clonotype was observed at least ten times. A junction end diverges from the germline sequence, so it may reflect a read error. This chain connects TRBV12-3 or TRBV12-4 to TRBJ1-1, with TRBD1 identical over 8 bases. There are 13 residues in the CDR3. The CDR3 DNA reads TGTGCCAGCAGGCAGGGGGCGGTCACTGGAGCTTTCTTT. Translating it yields CASRQGAVTGAFF.